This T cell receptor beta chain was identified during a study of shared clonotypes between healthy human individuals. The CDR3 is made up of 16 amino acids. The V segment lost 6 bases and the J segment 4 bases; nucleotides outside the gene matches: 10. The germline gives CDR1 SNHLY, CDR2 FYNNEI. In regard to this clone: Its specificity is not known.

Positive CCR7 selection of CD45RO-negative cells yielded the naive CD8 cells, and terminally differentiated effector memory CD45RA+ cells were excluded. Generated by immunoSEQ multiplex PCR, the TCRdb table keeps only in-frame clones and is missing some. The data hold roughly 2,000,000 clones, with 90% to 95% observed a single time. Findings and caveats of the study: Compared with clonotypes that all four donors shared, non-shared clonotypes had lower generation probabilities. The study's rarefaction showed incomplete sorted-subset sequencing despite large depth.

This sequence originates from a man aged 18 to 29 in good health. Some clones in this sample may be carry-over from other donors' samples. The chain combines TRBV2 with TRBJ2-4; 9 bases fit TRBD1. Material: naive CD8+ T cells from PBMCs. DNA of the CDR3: TGTGCCAGCAGCCATACGGGACAGGGAAAAAAAAACATTCAGTACTTC. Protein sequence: CASSHTGQGKKNIQYF.